A selection of T cell receptor beta chains follows, all from one sample in a study of blood T cells in healthy people across ages. One entry per CDR3 protein, called by TCRdb with MiXCR from the 5' RACE reads. The sample records roughly 1.7 million distinct CDR3 sequences, approximately 32% being singletons. The sample consisted of blood. These TCRs come from a woman aged 30 to 39 in good health. Both conserved end residues are trimmed from each CDR3. Rows give clone size only sometimes, using once, few, many, or a class for an expanded clone.

-,TRBJ2-2,TRBV7-8,ASSLKERTGTQGVTGELF
-,TRBJ2-7,TRBV6-4,ASIASDTSYEQY
once,TRBJ2-3,TRBV2,TSSEAILTSGTDTQY
few,TRBJ1-2,TRBV3-1,ASSQGATGLWYGYT
-,TRBJ2-5,TRBV13,ANSPRQIQETQY
few,TRBJ1-5,TRBV6-1,ASRRDRLDNQPQH
-,TRBJ2-1,TRBV7-2,ASSLEAAWRVAANEQF
-,TRBJ2-7,TRBV7-2,ASSTKTSGRNEQY
-,TRBJ1-2,TRBV7-2,ASSPPGQGALRYGYT
once,TRBJ2-3,TRBV3-1,ASMSRDTQY
few,TRBJ2-5,TRBV3-1,ASSPRTTFEETQY
many,TRBJ2-7,TRBV29-1,SVEDPTTGAYEQY
few,TRBJ1-6,TRBV20-1,SPRSEGYNSPLH
-,TRBJ1-5,TRBV2,ASSAPIPSNQPQH
-,TRBJ2-7,TRBV20-1,SATPLRNSYEQY
-,TRBJ2-7,TRBV6-1,ASSDAQGVHYEQY
many,TRBJ2-1,TRBV4-1,ASSQDLVPAQF
-,TRBJ2-7,TRBV12-3/TRBV12-4,ASSSRSGGRSYEQY
-,TRBJ2-7,TRBV7-7,ASSPSTAGLFYEQY
-,TRBJ1-5,TRBV19,ASRIGQGGLQPQH
many,TRBJ2-3,TRBV6-2/TRBV6-3,ASSRAGTVDTQY
-,TRBJ1-2,TRBV20-1,SAPERLPSHDYT
-,TRBJ1-2,TRBV12-3/TRBV12-4,ASSLNPMGGYT
-,TRBJ2-4,TRBV7-8,ANKDSFSLGGQY
-,TRBJ2-5,TRBV20-1,SATSGRAGETQY
many,TRBJ2-6,TRBV7-3,ASSLRAAGANVLT
few,TRBJ1-2,TRBV20-1,SAGGHNYGYT
-,TRBJ2-1,TRBV28,ASRIGTSGTNEQF
-,TRBJ2-7,TRBV24-1,ATSDSQRGLVGNEQY
many,TRBJ2-3,TRBV29-1,SAEATSGATDTQY
few,TRBJ1-1,TRBV24-1,ATSVGRGGNTEAF
-,TRBJ2-1,TRBV5-1,ASSEVGGSPNEQF
-,TRBJ1-6,TRBV6-1,ASSGRGGSPLH